The sequence of this T cell receptor (beta chain) was determined in a study of blood T cell repertoires in COVID-19 (dated by TCRdb to 2018 to 2021). For the wider study: Samples covering the acute and convalescent phases of COVID-19 were provided by collaborators in the United States, Italy and Spain. Where available, HLA class I and class II types were obtained from metadata supplied by the sample provider rather than from assay-based typing. The material from the prospective study consisted of cDNA or gDNA derived from T cells, B-cell-depleted T cells, or PBMCs. Deeply sampled blood TCRbeta repertoires from subjects exposed to, actively infected with, or recovered from COVID-19 were included in the dataset. The repertoires were released in a freely available public database intended as a resource for research on the immune response to SARS-CoV-2. Samples came from the ongoing ImmuneRACE study (first 160 participants) plus 1,254 subjects from 6 global collaborators. Nearly every sample came with metadata listing a de-identified subject ID, COVID-19 status, age in years and sex.

Whole blood was collected in K2EDTA tubes by collaborating institutions according to the institutions' own protocols. For TCRbeta analysis, collaborators shipped samples as frozen whole blood, isolated PBMCs, or DNA extracted from either of those sample types. Findings and caveats that apply to the study as a whole: The quantity of clinical and demographic metadata differed by source and by participant and was supplied without curation.

TCRbeta CDR3 regions were amplified from genomic DNA using the immunoSEQ Assay, a bias-controlled multiplex PCR. The source study handled its data this way. Within the assay, amplification of reference gene primers was used to estimate how many nucleated cells each sample contained. To quantify the absolute abundance of each unique TCRbeta CDR3 rearrangement, sequence reads were collapsed and filtered. Productive Simpson clonality was computed per sample as the square root of Simpson's diversity index over productive rearrangements. What TCRdb holds here is the immuneACCESS table cut down to in-frame rearrangements. Part of the clones is not present; checked against another copy, under half of the missing clones reflect an unresolved V gene, and the others are unexplained. The V and J calls and clone size were taken over from that table, and D and trimming were inferred from the DNA. Recorded for this sample are approximately 75,000 clones; 90% of them occurred a single time. The ten biggest clones cover less than 9% of the sample.

This clone was detected once. Its antigen specificity is not known. No base qualities exist here, and no much larger clone lies one base off it. Clipping removes 1 base from V and 1 base from J, with 5 as the unmatched junction base count. According to the germline V gene, CDR1 reads SGHAT and CDR2 reads FQNNGV. The CDR3 contains 16 residues, cysteine and phenylalanine counted. The retained sequence is limited to the CDR3, 48 bases, with the frame set at the first base. The TCR was taken from a human donor in a cohort sampled during active COVID-19. The chain couples TRBV11-2 to TRBJ2-5, and TRBD2 matches 8 of the central bases. Sequenced input: peripheral blood. The bases read TGTGCCAGCAGCTTAGGGCGGGGGGCCGGCCAAGAGACCCAGTACTTC. Translated, it gives CASSLGRGAGQETQYF.